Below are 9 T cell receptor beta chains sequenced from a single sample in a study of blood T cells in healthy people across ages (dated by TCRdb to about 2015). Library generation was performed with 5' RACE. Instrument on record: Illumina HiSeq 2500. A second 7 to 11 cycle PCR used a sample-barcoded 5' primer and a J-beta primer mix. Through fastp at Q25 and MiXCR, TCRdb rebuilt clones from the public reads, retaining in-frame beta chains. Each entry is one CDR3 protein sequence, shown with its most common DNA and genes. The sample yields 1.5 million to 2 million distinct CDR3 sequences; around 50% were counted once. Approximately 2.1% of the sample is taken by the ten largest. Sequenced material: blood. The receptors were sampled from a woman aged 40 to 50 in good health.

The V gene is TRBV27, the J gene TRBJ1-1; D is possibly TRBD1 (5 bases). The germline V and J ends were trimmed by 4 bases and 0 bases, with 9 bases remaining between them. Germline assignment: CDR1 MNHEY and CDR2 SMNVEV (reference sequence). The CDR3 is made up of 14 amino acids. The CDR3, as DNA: TGTGCCAGCAGTTATATAGGGGTGAACACTGAAGCTTTCTTT. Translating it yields CASSYIGVNTEAFF.

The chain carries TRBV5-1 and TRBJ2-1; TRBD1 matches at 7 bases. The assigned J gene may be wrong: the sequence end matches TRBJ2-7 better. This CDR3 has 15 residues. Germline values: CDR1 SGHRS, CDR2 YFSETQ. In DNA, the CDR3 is TGCGCCAGCAGCCCGGGACAGTTAATGTACAATGAGCAGTACTTC. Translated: CASSPGQLMYNEQYF.

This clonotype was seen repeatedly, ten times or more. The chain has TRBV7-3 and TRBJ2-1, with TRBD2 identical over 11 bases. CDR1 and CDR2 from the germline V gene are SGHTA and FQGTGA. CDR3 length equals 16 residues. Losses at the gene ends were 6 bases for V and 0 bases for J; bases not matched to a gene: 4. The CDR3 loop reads CASSLLAGGSYNEQFF. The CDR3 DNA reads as TGTGCCAGCAGTCTGCTAGCGGGGGGCTCCTACAATGAGCAGTTCTTC.

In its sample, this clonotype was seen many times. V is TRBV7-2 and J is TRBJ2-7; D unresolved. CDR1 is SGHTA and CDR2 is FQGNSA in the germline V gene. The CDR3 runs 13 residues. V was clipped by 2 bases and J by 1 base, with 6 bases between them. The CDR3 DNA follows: TGTGCCAGCAGCTTATGGGTTTCCTACGAGCAGTACTTC. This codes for CASSLWVSYEQYF. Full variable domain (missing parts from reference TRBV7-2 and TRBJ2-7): GAGVSQSPSNKVTEKGKDVELRCDPISGHTALYWYRQSLGQGLEFLIYFQGNSAPDKSGLPSDRFSAERTGGSVSTLTIQRTQQEDSAVYLCASSLWVSYEQYFGPGTRLTVT.

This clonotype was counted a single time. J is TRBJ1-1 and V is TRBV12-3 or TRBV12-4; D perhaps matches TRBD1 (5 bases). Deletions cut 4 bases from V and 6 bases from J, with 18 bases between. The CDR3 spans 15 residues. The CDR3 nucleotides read TGTGCCAGCAGTTCCGGCCATCCTTTGGGGGCTGAAGCTTTCTTT. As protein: CASSSGHPLGAEAFF.

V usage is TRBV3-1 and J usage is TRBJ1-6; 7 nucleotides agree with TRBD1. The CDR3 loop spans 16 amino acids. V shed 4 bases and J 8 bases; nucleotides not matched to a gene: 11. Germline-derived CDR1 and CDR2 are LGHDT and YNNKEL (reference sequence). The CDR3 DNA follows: TGTGCCAGCAGCCTCGGGACAGCCGGCCGGGATTCACCCCTCCACTTT. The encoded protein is CASSLGTAGRDSPLHF.

CDR3 sequence reads: CASRGTGLNNSPLHF. The CDR3 DNA reads TGTGCCAGCAGGGGGACAGGTCTGAATAATTCACCCCTCCACTTT. V usage is TRBV6-5 and J usage is TRBJ1-6; 8 bases match TRBD1. The ends lost 6 bases at V and 5 bases at J; junction bases unmatched: 6. The CDR3 contains 15 residues. From germline, CDR1 is MNHEY and CDR2 SVGAGI.

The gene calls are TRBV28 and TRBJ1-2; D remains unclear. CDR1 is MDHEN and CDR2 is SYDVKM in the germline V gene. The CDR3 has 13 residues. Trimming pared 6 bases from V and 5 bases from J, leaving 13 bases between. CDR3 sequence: CASRALGLYGYTF. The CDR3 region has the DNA TGTGCCAGCAGGGCGCTGGGGTTGTATGGCTACACCTTC.

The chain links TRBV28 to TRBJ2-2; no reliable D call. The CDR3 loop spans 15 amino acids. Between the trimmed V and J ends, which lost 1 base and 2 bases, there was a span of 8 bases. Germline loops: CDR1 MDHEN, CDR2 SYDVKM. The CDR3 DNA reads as TGTGCCAGCAGTTTATTTGGTTCCAACACCGGGGAGCTGTTTTTT. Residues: CASSLFGSNTGELFF. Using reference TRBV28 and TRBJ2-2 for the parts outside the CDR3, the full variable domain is DVKVTQSSRYLVKRTGEKVFLECVQDMDHENMFWYRQDPGLGLRLIYFSYDVKMKEKGDIPEGYSVSREKKERFSLILESASTNQTSMYLCASSLFGSNTGELFFGEGSRLTVL.